This TCR beta chain emerged from a study of T cells in Graves' hyperthyroidism and ophthalmopathy. Study-wide results and limits: The model identified upcoming ophthalmopathy a median about 6.5 months ahead of onset.

This clonotype occurred many times. The target antigen is unknown. This CDR3 contains 15 residues. Trimming took 3 bases from V and 6 from J; bases not matched to a gene: 8. From germline, CDR1 is DFQATT and CDR2 SNEGSKA (reference sequence). Amplified TCR beta CDR3 regions derived from RNA transcripts. The primer set for the first-round RT-PCR of the TCR CDR3 was HTBI. TCRdb redid the calling of the multiplex PCR reads with MiXCR, one entry per CDR3 protein. Seen here are about 370,000 distinct CDR3 sequences, approximately 14% observed once, and the top ten hold under 25%. Sequenced sample: blood. This rearrangement joins TRBV20-1 to TRBJ2-5; 12 bases match TRBD2. The TCR comes from an older woman with Graves' ophthalmopathy. DNA of the CDR3: TGCAGTGCTAGTCCTAGCGGGAGGGCTTTAAAGACCCAGTACTTC. Translating it yields CSASPSGRALKTQYF.